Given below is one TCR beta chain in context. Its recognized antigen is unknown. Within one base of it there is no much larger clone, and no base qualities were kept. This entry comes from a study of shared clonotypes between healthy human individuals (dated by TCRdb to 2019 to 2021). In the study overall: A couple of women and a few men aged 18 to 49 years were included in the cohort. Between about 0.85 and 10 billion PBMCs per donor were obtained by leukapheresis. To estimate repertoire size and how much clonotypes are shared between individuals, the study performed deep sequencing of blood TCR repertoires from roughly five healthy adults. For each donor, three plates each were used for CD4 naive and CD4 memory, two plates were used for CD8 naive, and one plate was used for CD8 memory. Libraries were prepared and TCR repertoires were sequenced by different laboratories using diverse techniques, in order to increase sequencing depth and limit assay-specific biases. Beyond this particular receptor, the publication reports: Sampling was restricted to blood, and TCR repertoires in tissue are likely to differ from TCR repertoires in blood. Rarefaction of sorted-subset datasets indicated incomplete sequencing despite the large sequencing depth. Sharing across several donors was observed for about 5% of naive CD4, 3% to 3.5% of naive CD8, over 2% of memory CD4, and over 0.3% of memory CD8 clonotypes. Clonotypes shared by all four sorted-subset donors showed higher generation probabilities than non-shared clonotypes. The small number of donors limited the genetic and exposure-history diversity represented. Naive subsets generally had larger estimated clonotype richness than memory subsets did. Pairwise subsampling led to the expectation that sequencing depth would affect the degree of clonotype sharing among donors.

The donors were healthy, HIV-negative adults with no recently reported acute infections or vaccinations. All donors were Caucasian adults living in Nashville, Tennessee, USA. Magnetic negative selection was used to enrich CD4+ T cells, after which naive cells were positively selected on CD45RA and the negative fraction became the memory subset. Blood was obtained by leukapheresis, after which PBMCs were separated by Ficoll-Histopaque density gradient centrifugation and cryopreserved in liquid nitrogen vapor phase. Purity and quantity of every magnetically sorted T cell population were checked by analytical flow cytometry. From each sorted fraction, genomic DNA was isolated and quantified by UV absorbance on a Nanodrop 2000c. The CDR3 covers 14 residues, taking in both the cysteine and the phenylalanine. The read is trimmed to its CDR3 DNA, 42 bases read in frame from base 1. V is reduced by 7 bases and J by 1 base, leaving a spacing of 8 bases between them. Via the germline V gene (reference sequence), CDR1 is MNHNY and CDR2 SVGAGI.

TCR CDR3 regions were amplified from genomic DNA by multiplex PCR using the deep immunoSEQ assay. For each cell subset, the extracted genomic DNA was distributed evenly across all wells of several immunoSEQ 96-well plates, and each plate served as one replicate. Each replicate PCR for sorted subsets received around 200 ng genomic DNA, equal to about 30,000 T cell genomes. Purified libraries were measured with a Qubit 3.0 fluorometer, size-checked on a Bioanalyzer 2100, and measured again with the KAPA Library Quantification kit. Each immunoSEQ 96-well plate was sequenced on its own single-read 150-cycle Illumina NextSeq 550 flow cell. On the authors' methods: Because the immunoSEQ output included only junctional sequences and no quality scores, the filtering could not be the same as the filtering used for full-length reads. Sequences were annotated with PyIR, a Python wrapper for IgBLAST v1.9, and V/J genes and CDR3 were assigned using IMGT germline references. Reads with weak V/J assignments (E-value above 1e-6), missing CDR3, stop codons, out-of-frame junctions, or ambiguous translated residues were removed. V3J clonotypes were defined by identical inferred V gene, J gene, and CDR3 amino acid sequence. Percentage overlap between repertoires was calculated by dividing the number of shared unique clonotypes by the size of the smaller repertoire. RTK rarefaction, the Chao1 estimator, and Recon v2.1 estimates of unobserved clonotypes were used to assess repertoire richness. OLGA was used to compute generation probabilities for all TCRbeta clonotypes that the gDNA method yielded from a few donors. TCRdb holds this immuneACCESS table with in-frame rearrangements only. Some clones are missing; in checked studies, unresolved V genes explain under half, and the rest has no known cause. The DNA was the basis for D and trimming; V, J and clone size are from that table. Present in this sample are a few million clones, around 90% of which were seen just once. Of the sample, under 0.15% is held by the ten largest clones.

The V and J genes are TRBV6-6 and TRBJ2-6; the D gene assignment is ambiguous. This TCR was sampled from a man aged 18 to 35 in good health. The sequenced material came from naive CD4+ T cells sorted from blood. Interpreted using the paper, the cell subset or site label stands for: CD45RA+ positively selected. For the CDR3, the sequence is CASKRDSGANVLTF. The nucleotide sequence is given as TGTGCCAGCAAGCGAGATTCTGGGGCCAACGTCCTGACTTTC.